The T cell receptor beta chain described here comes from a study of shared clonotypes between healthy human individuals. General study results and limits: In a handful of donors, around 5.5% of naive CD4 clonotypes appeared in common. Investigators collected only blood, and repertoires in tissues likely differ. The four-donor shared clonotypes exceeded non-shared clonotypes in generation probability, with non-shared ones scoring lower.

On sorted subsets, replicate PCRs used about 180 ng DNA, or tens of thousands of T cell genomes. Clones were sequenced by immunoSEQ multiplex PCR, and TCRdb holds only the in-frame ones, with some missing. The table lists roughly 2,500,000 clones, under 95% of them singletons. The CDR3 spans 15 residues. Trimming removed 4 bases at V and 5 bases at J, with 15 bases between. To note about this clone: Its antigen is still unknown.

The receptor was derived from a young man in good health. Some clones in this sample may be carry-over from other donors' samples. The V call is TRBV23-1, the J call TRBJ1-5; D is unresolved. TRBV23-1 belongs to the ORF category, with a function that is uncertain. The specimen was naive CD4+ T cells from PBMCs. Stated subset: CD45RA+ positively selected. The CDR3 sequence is CASSLPLRRHQPQHF. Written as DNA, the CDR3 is TGCGCCAGCAGTCTTCCCCTAAGGCGACATCAGCCCCAGCATTTT.